One sample yielded the 2 T cell receptor beta chains listed below, sequenced in a study of blood T cells in healthy people across ages. A sample-barcoded 5' primer and a J-beta primer mix were used in a second PCR of roughly 6 to 11 cycles. From the 5' RACE reads, TCRdb called clonotypes with MiXCR, one entry per CDR3 protein. Of around 1,000,000 distinct CDR3 sequences in the sample, roughly two fifths were seen once. The specimen was blood. All receptors derive from a man in his late teens or twenties in good health.

This clonotype has more than one count but fewer than ten. The chain employs TRBV10-3 and TRBJ1-5; D is uncertain. Trimming pared 1 base from V and 6 bases from J, leaving 13 bases between. This CDR3 has 15 amino acids. Germline V lookup: CDR1 ENHRY, CDR2 SYGVKD. CDR3: CAISELDVNSQPQHF. CDR3 bases: TGTGCCATCAGTGAGTTAGATGTTAACAGTCAGCCCCAGCATTTT.

This rearrangement joins TRBV5-4 to TRBJ2-3; D is unresolved. This CDR3 contains 16 residues. The germline V gene has CDR1 SGHNT and CDR2 YYREEE (reference sequence). Trimming shortened V by 5 bases and J by 2 bases, and 18 bases separated the two germline ends. CDR3 amino acids: CASSRRGPQDTDTQYF. The CDR3 DNA sequence: TGTGCCAGCAGTCGCCGAGGTCCCCAAGACACAGATACGCAGTATTTT.